This T cell receptor beta chain derives from a study of read filtering for tumor transcriptome and immune sequencing. Molecular barcoded adaptors covering alpha/delta and beta/gamma chains were used on approximately 400 ng RNA. One entry per CDR3 protein results from TCRdb running MiXCR on the reads. The sample lists approximately 5,300 distinct CDR3 sequences, around 21% seen once, with around 23% in the top ten. V dropped 0 bases and J dropped 0 bases, with 3 bases sitting between them. Germline loops: CDR1 SNHLY, CDR2 FYNNEI. CDR3 length: 14 residues. By sample fraction, this clonotype is medium-sized.

The sequence derives from a donor aged 40 or older with multiple myeloma. This rearrangement joins TRBV2 to TRBJ2-1; D call uncertain. Input material: a population of CD138-negative cells sorted from bone marrow. CDR3 protein: CASSEAVSYNEQFF. CDR3 nucleotides: TGTGCCAGCAGTGAAGCGGTCTCCTACAATGAGCAGTTCTTC.